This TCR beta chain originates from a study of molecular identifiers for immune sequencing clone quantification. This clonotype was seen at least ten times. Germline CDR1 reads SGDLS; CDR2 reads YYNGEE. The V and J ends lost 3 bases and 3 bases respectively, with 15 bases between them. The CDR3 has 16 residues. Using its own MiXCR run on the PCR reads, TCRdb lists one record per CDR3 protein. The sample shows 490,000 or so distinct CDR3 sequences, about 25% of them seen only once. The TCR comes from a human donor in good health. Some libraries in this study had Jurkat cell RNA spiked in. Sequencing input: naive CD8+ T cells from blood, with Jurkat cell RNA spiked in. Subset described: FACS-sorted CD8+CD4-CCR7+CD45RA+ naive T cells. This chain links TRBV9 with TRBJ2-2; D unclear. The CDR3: CASSAPSQADTGELFF. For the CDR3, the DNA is TGTGCCAGCAGCGCCCCCAGCCAGGCGGACACCGGGGAGCTGTTTTTT.